This T cell receptor (beta chain) was sequenced for a study of CD8+CD57+ T cells in acquired aplastic anemia. Study-wide context: Isolated CD4+ and CD8+ cells, once sorted, yielded DNA averaging roughly 3 ug.

An expansion of CD8+CD57+ cells by flow cytometry had been shown in patients chosen for sequencing. The diagnosis in all patients was severe acquired aplastic anemia. The blood sampling took place in patients who had so far received no therapy. Genomic DNA constituted the template upon which TCR beta VDJ and CDR3 profiling was performed. TCRdb itself ran the reads through MiXCR, one entry per CDR3 protein. The sample has around 210,000 distinct CDR3 sequences; more than 55% are singletons. Sequenced material: sorted CD4+, CD8+, or CD8+CD57+ T cells (not recorded which) from PBMCs. The source of this sequence is a human donor with aplastic anemia.

This CDR3 is CATSDLQGSYNEQFF. DNA of the CDR3: TGTGCCACCAGTGATTTGCAGGGCTCCTACAATGAGCAGTTCTTC. The chain carries TRBV24-1 and TRBJ2-1; tentatively, D is TRBD1 (5 bases). Trimming took 0 bases from V and 0 from J, leaving 5 bases between them. In germline, CDR1 is KGHDR, CDR2 SFDVKD. The CDR3 runs 15 residues.